Detailed here is one T cell receptor (beta chain). Its antigen is not yet known. Per-nucleotide qualities are absent, and no much larger clonotype sits a single base away. The source of the sample is a study of T cell repertoires in cytomegalovirus infection (dated 2019 in TCRdb). Background on the whole study: Alongside well-studied HLA-B-restricted epitopes, the peptide stimulations were aimed at recently identified HLA-C-restricted CMV epitopes, whose presentation resists viral immunomodulation. Because public TCR beta signatures pointed to carriage of CMV infection together with the matching HLA type, the HLA type of each donor mattered for the analysis.

Including the terminal cysteine and phenylalanine, the CDR3 comprises 12 residues. This entry keeps only the CDR3 DNA: 36 bases, framed from base 1. As encoded in the germline V gene (reference sequence), CDR1 is LNHNV while CDR2 is YYDKDF. V is reduced by 2 bases and J by 7 bases, leaving a spacing of 9 bases between them. These reads were obtained on an Illumina HiSeq 1500. The public sequencing data were trimmed at Q25 with fastp and processed into clonotypes with MiXCR by TCRdb, which kept only in-frame beta chains. Every entry covers one CDR3 protein and lists the most common genes and DNA from its rows. The sample table shows around 89,000 distinct CDR3 sequences, and 25% to 35% are seen once. 71% of the sample rests with the top ten. What the work shows at the level of the full study, not this receptor alone: The ex vivo response was dominated by HLA-C-restricted CMV-specific TCR beta clonotypes, which also provided the single most frequent clonotype in two of eight donors. Carriers of CMV infection plus the relevant HLA type were discriminated by the cumulative frequency of public TCR beta family members in the study cohort and in an independent approximately 360-donor cohort.

In light of the paper, this sample's treatment or condition label describes: in vitro stimulation with specific CMV peptide epitopes to enrich CMV-specific T cells. Recombination joined TRBV15 with TRBJ2-7; a tentative D call is TRBD2 (5 bases match). The source material was CD8+ T cells from cultured PBMCs, sampled from culture after CMV antigen stimulation. This TCR was recovered from a human donor in good health (CMV status not recorded). Some clones in this sample may be carry-over from other donors' samples. The CDR3 protein sequence reads: CATSRLTGEQYF. The DNA sequence is as follows: TGTGCCACCAGCAGACTGACGGGAGAGCAGTACTTC. Extended through the reference TRBV15 and TRBJ2-7 proteins, this CDR3 yields the full variable domain: DAMVIQNPRYQVTQFGKPVTLSCSQTLNHNVMYWYQQKSSQAPKLLFHYYDKDFNNEADTPDNFQSRRPNTSFCFLDIRSPGLGDTAMYLCATSRLTGEQYFGPGTRLTVT.